The 17 T cell receptor beta chains reported below all come from one sample, sequenced in a study of blood T cell repertoires in COVID-19. Generated by immunoSEQ multiplex PCR, the TCRdb table keeps only in-frame clones and is missing some. The sample shows about 270,000 clones, 80% to 90% of them seen only once. The sample comprised PBMCs or T cells enriched from blood (not recorded which). Receptor source: a woman aged 30 to 39 with acute COVID-19.

The rearrangement links TRBV24-1 to TRBJ2-1; 12 nucleotides align to TRBD2. In germline, CDR1 is KGHDR, CDR2 SFDVKD. With V trimmed by 9 bases and J by 4 bases, 0 bases remained unmatched. The CDR3 is 13 amino acids. CDR3 coding DNA: TGTGCCACCGGACTAGCGGGGTACAATGAGCAGTTCTTC. Encoded protein: CATGLAGYNEQFF.

This rearrangement joins TRBV11-2 to TRBJ2-7; no definite D call. Germline CDR1 is SGHAT and CDR2 is FQNNGV. The V gene lost 2 bases and the J gene lost 4 bases, with 6 bases spanning the gap. The CDR3 covers 12 residues. The CDR3 protein is CASSLSRYEQYF. As DNA, the CDR3 is TGTGCCAGCAGCTTATCCCGGTACGAGCAGTACTTC.

This clone was detected once. The rearrangement uses TRBV9 and TRBJ1-2, with D unresolved. The CDR3 extends over 13 amino acids. V lost 0 bases, J lost 5 bases, and 8 bases lay in between. Germline CDR1 reads SGDLS; CDR2 reads YYNGEE. The CDR3 DNA reads TGTGCCAGCAGCGTAGGTGAGGGATATGGCTACACCTTC. This gives the protein CASSVGEGYGYTF.

The genes are TRBV14 and TRBJ2-3, with 12 positions matching TRBD2. This CDR3 is built from 16 residues. The germline CDR1 and CDR2 sequences are SGHDN and FVKESK. The ends lost 4 bases at V and 3 bases at J; junction bases unmatched: 5. CDR3 in amino acids: CASSLRLAGATDTQYF. The CDR3 DNA is TGTGCCAGCAGCCTCCGACTAGCGGGAGCGACAGATACGCAGTATTTT.

V usage is TRBV7-9 and J usage is TRBJ2-7, with TRBD2 matching over 16 bases. Losses at the gene ends were 5 bases for V and 5 bases for J; bases not matched to a gene: 12. Germline CDR1 and CDR2: SEHNR and FQNEAQ (reference sequence). The CDR3 is made up of 18 amino acids. In DNA form, the CDR3 reads TGTGCCAGCAGCCCGCCGGGACTAGCGGGAGGGCCAGGGGACGAGCAGTACTTC. Translated: CASSPPGLAGGPGDEQYF.

The V gene is TRBV5-1, the J gene TRBJ2-7; 8 bases fit TRBD2. Unmatched junction bases numbered 5, after V lost 3 bases and J lost 3 bases. Germline V gene lookup returns CDR1 SGHRS and CDR2 YFSETQ. This CDR3 has 14 amino acids. The CDR3 here is CASSWGLGVYEQYF. The CDR3 DNA reads as TGCGCCAGCAGCTGGGGACTAGGGGTCTACGAGCAGTACTTC.

The genes are TRBV10-3 and TRBJ1-1, with D possibly matching TRBD1 (6 bases). The length of the CDR3 is 15 residues. Germline V lookup: CDR1 ENHRY, CDR2 SYGVKD. V was pared by 4 bases and J by 1 base, with 13 bases between. CDR3 in DNA: TGTGCCATCAGTGGGGGGGGCGCGGAGAACACTGAAGCTTTCTTT. This translates into CAISGGGAENTEAFF.

This clone was counted a single time. CDR3 coding DNA: TGTGCCAGCAGCTTGGCCGGCAGGGAAGGTTCCCAGCATTTT. Translated, it gives CASSLAGREGSQHF. The chain links TRBV5-6 to TRBJ1-5; perhaps TRBD1 as D (5 bases). Germline V gene sequence: CDR1 SGHDT, CDR2 YYEEEE. The CDR3 covers 14 residues. Trimming left V 0 bases short and J 11 bases short, with 15 bases between.

Only a few counts were recorded for this clone. The chain recombines TRBV5-4 with TRBJ2-7; 8 nucleotides agree with TRBD2. Looked up from germline, CDR1 is SGHNT and CDR2 is YYREEE (reference sequence). V lost 1 base, J lost 4 bases, and 10 bases stayed unmatched. The CDR3 contains 16 residues. The CDR3 DNA sequence: TGTGCCAGCAGCTTGACGGGCGGGAGGACCCCTTACGAGCAGTACTTC. Translated, it gives CASSLTGGRTPYEQYF.

This sequence joins TRBV5-4 and TRBJ2-7; D possibly corresponds to TRBD1 (5 bases). Deletions cut 4 bases from V and 0 bases from J, with 20 bases between. CDR3 length: 17 residues. Germline lookup yields CDR1 SGHNT and CDR2 YYREEE (reference sequence). The CDR3 loop reads CASSLNQGALPSYEQYF. The CDR3 DNA is TGTGCCAGCAGCCTCAACCAAGGGGCCCTACCCTCCTACGAGCAGTACTTC.

This clone occurred once. V is TRBV10-2 and J is TRBJ2-2; D is ambiguous. The CDR3 extends over 11 amino acids. Looked up from germline, CDR1 is WSHSY and CDR2 is SAAADI. Trimming took 8 bases from V and 6 from J, leaving 7 bases between them. CDR3 bases: TGCGCCAGCGAGCAACCCGGGGAGCTGTTTTTT. This codes for CASEQPGELFF.

The chain couples TRBV7-9 to TRBJ1-4, with TRBD1 as a possible D gene (6 bases). Germline CDR1 reads SEHNR; CDR2 reads FQNEAQ (reference sequence). This CDR3 has 11 residues. Trimming took 8 bases from V and 16 from J, leaving 17 bases between them. CDR3 in amino acids: CASEREGVKFF. The CDR3, as DNA: TGTGCCAGCGAGAGGGAGGGGGTTAAGTTTTTT.

The chain links TRBV7-2 to TRBJ2-3, with TRBD1 identical over 10 bases. V was clipped by 5 bases and J by 4 bases; unmatched bases: 6. Germline CDR1 SGHTA, CDR2 FQGNSA. There are 15 residues in the CDR3. CDR3 loop: CASSPGTGASDTQYF. The CDR3 DNA is TGTGCCAGCAGCCCCGGGACAGGGGCTTCAGATACGCAGTATTTT.

This clone was seen a handful of times. This chain uses TRBV7-3 with TRBJ2-2; TRBD2 aligns across 12 bases. This CDR3 comprises 16 residues. Looked up from germline, CDR1 is SGHTA and CDR2 is FQGTGA. The V and J ends lost 2 bases and 5 bases, in that order; junction bases with no gene match: 3. In nucleotides, the CDR3 is TGTGCCAGCAGCTTATATGGACTAGCGGGGACCGGGGAGCTGTTTTTT. This encodes CASSLYGLAGTGELFF.

This sequence joins TRBV5-1 and TRBJ1-1, with D possibly being TRBD1 (6 bases). Germline CDR1 SGHRS, CDR2 YFSETQ. The CDR3 is 13 amino acids. The V end was cut by 2 bases, the J end by 3 bases, with 8 bases between. The chain's CDR3 is CASSFPGDTEAFF. CDR3 nucleotides: TGCGCCAGCAGCTTTCCAGGGGACACTGAAGCTTTCTTT.

This chain connects TRBV7-6 to TRBJ2-3; 9 nucleotides align to TRBD1. CDR3 length: 18 amino acids. The V gene's germline CDR1 is SGHVS and CDR2 FNYEAQ. Losses at the gene ends were 6 bases for V and 6 bases for J; bases not matched to a gene: 19. CDR3 sequence reads: CASSSPGQGLILEDTQYF. The DNA of the CDR3 is TGTGCCAGCAGTTCCCCGGGACAGGGTTTGATTCTTGAGGATACGCAGTATTTT.

This clone was counted a few times. The gene calls are TRBV19 and TRBJ1-1, with TRBD1 identical over 10 bases. In germline, CDR1 is LNHDA, CDR2 SQIVND (reference sequence). The CDR3 has 14 residues. The V and J ends lost 6 bases and 6 bases, in that order; junction bases with no gene match: 7. The CDR3 region is CASSRTGQGAEAFF. CDR3 sequence (DNA): TGTGCCAGTAGCCGTACCGGACAGGGGGCTGAAGCTTTCTTT. The full variable domain, with the rest looked up from reference TRBV19 and TRBJ1-1, is DGGITQSPKYLFRKEGQNVTLSCEQNLNHDAMYWYRQDPGQGLRLIYYSQIVNDFQKGDIAEGYSVSREKKESFPLTVTSAQKNPTAFYLCASSRTGQGAEAFFGQGTRLTVV.